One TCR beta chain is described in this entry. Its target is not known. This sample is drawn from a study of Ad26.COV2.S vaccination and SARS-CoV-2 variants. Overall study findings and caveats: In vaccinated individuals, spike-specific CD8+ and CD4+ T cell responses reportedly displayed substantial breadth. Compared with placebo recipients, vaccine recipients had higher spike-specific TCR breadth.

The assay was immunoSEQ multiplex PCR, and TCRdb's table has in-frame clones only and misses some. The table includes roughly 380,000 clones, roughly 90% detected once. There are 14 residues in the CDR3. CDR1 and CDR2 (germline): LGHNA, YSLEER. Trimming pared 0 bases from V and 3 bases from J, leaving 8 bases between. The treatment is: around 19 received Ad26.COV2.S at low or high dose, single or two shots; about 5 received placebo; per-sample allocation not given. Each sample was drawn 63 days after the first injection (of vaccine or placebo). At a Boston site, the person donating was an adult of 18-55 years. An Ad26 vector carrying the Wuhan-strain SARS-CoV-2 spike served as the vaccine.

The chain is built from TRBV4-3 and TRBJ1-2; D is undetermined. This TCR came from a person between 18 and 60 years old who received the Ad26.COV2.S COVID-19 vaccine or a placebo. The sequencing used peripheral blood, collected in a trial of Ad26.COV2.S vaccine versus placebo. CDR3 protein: CASSQDLGYYGYTF. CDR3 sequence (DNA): TGCGCCAGCAGCCAAGATCTCGGATACTATGGCTACACCTTC.